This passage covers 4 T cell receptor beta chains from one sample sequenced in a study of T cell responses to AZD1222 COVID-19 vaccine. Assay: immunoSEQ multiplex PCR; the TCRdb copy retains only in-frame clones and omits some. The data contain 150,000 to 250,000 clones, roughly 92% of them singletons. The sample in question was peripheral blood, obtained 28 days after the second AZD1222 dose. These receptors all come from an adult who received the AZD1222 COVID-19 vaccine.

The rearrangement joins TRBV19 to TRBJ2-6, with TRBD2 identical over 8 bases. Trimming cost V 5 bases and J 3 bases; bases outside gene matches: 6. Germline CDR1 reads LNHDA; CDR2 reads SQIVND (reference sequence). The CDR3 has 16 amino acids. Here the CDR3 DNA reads TGTGCCAGTAGTCCCGGGGGGGGTTATGGGGCCAACGTCCTGACTTTC. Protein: CASSPGGGYGANVLTF.

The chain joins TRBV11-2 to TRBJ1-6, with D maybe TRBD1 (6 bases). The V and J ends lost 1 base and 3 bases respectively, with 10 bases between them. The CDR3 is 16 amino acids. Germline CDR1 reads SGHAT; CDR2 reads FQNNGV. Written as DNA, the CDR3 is TGTGCCAGCAGCTTAGGGGCGGGACACTATAATTCACCCCTCCACTTT. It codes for CASSLGAGHYNSPLHF.

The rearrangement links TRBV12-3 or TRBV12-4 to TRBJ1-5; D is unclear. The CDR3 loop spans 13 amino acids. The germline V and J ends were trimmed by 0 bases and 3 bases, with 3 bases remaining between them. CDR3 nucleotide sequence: TGTGCCAGCAGTTTAGCTCTCAATCAGCCCCAGCATTTT. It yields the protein CASSLALNQPQHF.

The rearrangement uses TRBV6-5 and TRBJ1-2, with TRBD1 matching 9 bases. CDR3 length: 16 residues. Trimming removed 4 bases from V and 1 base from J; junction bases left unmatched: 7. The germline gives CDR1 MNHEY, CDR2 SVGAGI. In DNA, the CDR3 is TGTGCCAGCAGTTGGACAGGGGAGCCGATTAACTATGGCTACACCTTC. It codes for CASSWTGEPINYGYTF.